This T cell receptor beta chain was sequenced in a study of tumor-infiltrating lymphocytes in primary liver carcinoma. Turning to the study itself: In every tissue type, samples returned a similar yield of roughly 3.5 to 8 million productive TCRbeta reads.

Study results and limitations: Tumors reached a significantly greater top-250-clone fraction than blood did (p = 0.039).

Remarks on this clonotype: Antigen specificity is unknown. One junction end does not reproduce the germline sequence, and a read error may be involved.

Co-extraction of RNA and DNA was performed on roughly 17-32 mg of unsorted bulk tissue. A primer in the constant region served to generate TCR beta cDNA from 500 ng of total RNA. Construction of TCR beta libraries relied on three successive nested multiplex PCR rounds employing slightly modified ARM-PCR. Forward primers for TRBV1-TRBV30 and a C-beta reverse primer served the first two PCR rounds, at roughly 10 cycles each. MiXCR, run by TCRdb on the multiplex PCR reads, gives a single entry per CDR3 protein. The sample holds tens of thousands of distinct CDR3 sequences, roughly 75% seen once. The CDR3 has 13 residues. CDR1 and CDR2 from the germline V gene are SGHAT and FQNNGV.

The sequence was obtained from a man aged 35 to 55 with primary liver carcinoma and hepatitis B virus infection. V is TRBV11-2 and J is TRBJ2-1; D gene unclear. Sequencing used tumor-adjacent normal liver tissue. CDR3 nucleotide sequence: TGTGCCAGTAGCTTAGAGCCGGGCGTCGAGCAGTTCTTC. Translating it yields CASSLEPGVEQFF.